This T cell receptor (beta chain) was retrieved from a study of tumor-infiltrating lymphocytes in primary liver carcinoma. The template, approximately 500 ng total RNA, yielded TCR beta cDNA made with a constant-region primer. Each TCR beta library was derived from three nested multiplex PCR rounds that employed slightly modified ARM-PCR. A C-beta reverse primer and TRBV1-TRBV30 forward primers served in each of the first two PCR rounds, at roughly 10 cycles apiece. TCRdb re-called the multiplex PCR reads with MiXCR, one entry per CDR3 protein. The repertoire includes approximately 74,000 distinct CDR3 sequences, 71% of them detected once, and about an eighth sits in the top ten. V lost 5 bases and J lost 5, with 13 bases in between. Germline-derived CDR1 and CDR2 are LNHDA and SQIVND (reference sequence). CDR3 length equals 14 residues. This clonotype was seen more than once but under ten times. Unsorted bulk tissue, about 19-32 mg of it, served as the source for co-extraction of RNA and DNA.

Material: liver tumor tissue from sampling region 4. The subset was: tumor region T4, right-lateral pole. The chain employs TRBV19 and TRBJ2-1; TRBD2 is a possible D gene (5 bases). This sequence was found in a woman in her fifties or sixties with primary liver carcinoma and hepatitis B virus infection. CDR3 nucleotide sequence: TGTGCCAGTAGTGTGGCGGGCCAAAACAATGAGCAGTTCTTC. Encoded protein: CASSVAGQNNEQFF.